Listed below are T cell receptor beta chains from one sample, sequenced in a study of T cells in Graves' hyperthyroidism and ophthalmopathy. TCRdb independently ran MiXCR on the multiplex PCR reads; one entry per CDR3 protein. The table lists about 600,000 distinct CDR3 sequences, approximately 16% of them singletons, with roughly 3.4% in the top ten. The sample comprised blood. All receptors come from a middle-aged woman with Graves' ophthalmopathy. CDR3s include the opening cysteine and the closing phenylalanine or tryptophan. The D gene is left open where the match is weak. Clone sizes are given selectively: once, few, many, or a class where the clone is expanded.

>-|TRBJ1-3|-|TRBV7-2
TGTGCCAGCAGCCACTTTTGGGGGGGCACGCCTGGAAACACCATATATTTT
CASSHFWGGTPGNTIYF
>-|TRBJ2-3|-|TRBV5-5
TGTGCCAGCAGCGCGCTCGGACCGGCAAATACGCAGTATTTT
CASSALGPANTQYF
>TRBD1|TRBJ2-7|-|TRBV6-1
TGTGCCAGCAGTGAAGAGGGGGACAGGGTGATCGAGCAGTACTTC
CASSEEGDRVIEQYF
>-|TRBJ2-1|few|TRBV10-3
TGTGCCATCACGGGCACCCCGATAGGTGAGCAGTTCTTC
CAITGTPIGEQFF
>-|TRBJ2-7|many|TRBV20-1
TGCAGTGCTAGACCCGACGGGACTCCGGGCGACGAGCAGTACTTC
CSARPDGTPGDEQYF
>-|TRBJ1-2|-|TRBV4-2
TGTGCCAGCAGCCAAGAGCGGGCGAGCTTTGAGGGCTACACCTTC
CASSQERASFEGYTF
>TRBD2|TRBJ2-3|-|TRBV9
TGTGCCAGCAGCGTAGGTTCTACTAGCGGGAAGTCAGATACGCAGTATTTT
CASSVGSTSGKSDTQYF
>TRBD2|TRBJ2-7|many|TRBV9
TGTGCCAGCAGCGTAGCCCCCAGCGGGGCCTCGGGGGAGCAGTACTTC
CASSVAPSGASGEQYF
>-|TRBJ1-2|once|TRBV20-1
TGCAGTGCACAGATCCCGGCACCAGCTAACTATGGCTACACCTTC
CSAQIPAPANYGYTF
>TRBD2|TRBJ2-1|-|TRBV20-1
TGCAGTGCTAGTGATTTACTAGCGGTTTACAATGAGCAGTTCTTC
CSASDLLAVYNEQFF
>-|TRBJ2-6|few|TRBV29-1
TGCAGCGTTGAGGGCAGCTCGGCCAACGTCCTGACTTTC
CSVEGSSANVLTF
>-|TRBJ1-1|-|TRBV15
TGTGCCACCAGCAGAGATCGGCAGAACACTGAAGCTTTCTTT
CATSRDRQNTEAFF
>TRBD1|TRBJ1-2|-|TRBV7-8
TGTGCCAGCAGCTTACGGGAGGGACAGCTTTATGGCTACACCTTC
CASSLREGQLYGYTF